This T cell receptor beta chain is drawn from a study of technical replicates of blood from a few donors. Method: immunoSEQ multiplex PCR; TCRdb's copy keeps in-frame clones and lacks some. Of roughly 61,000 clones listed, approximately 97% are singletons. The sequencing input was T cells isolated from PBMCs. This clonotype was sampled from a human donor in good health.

The CDR3 reads CASSSTHRGLGPQHF. The CDR3 region has the DNA TGTGCCAGCAGCTCCACCCACAGGGGCTTGGGGCCCCAGCATTTT. The chain links TRBV7-9 to TRBJ1-5, with 7 bases that match TRBD1. Germline CDR1 SEHNR, CDR2 FQNEAQ (reference sequence). Losses at the gene ends were 4 bases for V and 9 bases for J; bases not matched to a gene: 12. The CDR3 length is 15 residues.